This T cell receptor (beta chain) emerged from a study of cytomegalovirus exposure and HLA in healthy donors. General study results and limits: Available immune exposure information covered CMV serostatus only. The analysis excluded some indistinguishable V segments, including TRBV6-2 and TRBV6-3.

The PCR employed 60 Vbeta primers together with 13 Jbeta primers. The method was immunoSEQ multiplex PCR; TCRdb's version includes in-frame clones alone and lacks a portion of them. The sample holds about 190,000 clones; 65% to 85% are singletons and the top ten take around 1.9%. To note about this clone: As yet, its antigen is unknown.

CDR1 is SGHNT, CDR2 YENEEA, per germline. This CDR3 is built from 12 residues. Between the trimmed V and J ends, which lost 1 base and 6 bases, there was a span of 4 bases. Material: PBMCs. The source of this sequence is a man younger than 35 in good health and CMV-seronegative. This chain links TRBV11-3 with TRBJ2-1; D gene unclear. The CDR3 loop reads CASSLVSNEQFF. DNA for the CDR3: TGTGCCAGCAGCTTAGTCAGCAATGAGCAGTTCTTC.